These 7 T cell receptor beta chains came from one sample sequenced in a study of T cell repertoires in cytomegalovirus infection. TCRdb reprocessed the reads with MiXCR, giving one entry per CDR3 protein. The table lists more than 400,000 distinct CDR3 sequences, around 27% of them singletons. Specimen: PBMCs. The receptors derive from a human donor in good health (CMV status not recorded). Some clones in this sample may be carry-over from other donors' samples.

The V call is TRBV6-2 or TRBV6-3, the J call TRBJ2-1; TRBD2 aligns across 9 bases. Germline CDR1 is MNHEY and CDR2 is SVGEGT. Trimming removed 6 bases from V and 5 bases from J; junction bases left unmatched: 2. The CDR3 has 13 amino acids. The DNA of the CDR3 is TGTGCCAGCAGAGGGACTAGCAACAATGAGCAGTTCTTC. Its translation is CASRGTSNNEQFF.

This chain links TRBV6-1 with TRBJ1-5, with D possibly being TRBD1 (5 bases). With 3 bases removed from V and 1 base from J, the gap between germline ends came to 13 bases. The CDR3 runs 16 residues. Germline V gene lookup returns CDR1 MNHNS and CDR2 SASEGT. CDR3 DNA sequence: TGTGCCAGCAGTGAGTACGGGACCTCCAGCAATCAGCCCCAGCATTTT. Protein product: CASSEYGTSSNQPQHF.

This chain connects TRBV25-1 to TRBJ1-5; no firm D call. Per germline, CDR1 MGHDK and CDR2 SYGVNS. V was cut by 3 bases and J by 2 bases, with 17 bases left in between. The CDR3 runs to 17 residues. The CDR3 loop is CASSDQSWTVGNQPQHF. The CDR3 DNA reads TGTGCCAGCAGTGACCAATCGTGGACGGTTGGCAATCAGCCCCAGCATTTT.

Concerning this clonotype itself: One base away lies a much larger clone, so this may be a sequencing read error. This chain uses TRBV7-2 with TRBJ2-1, with 7 bases that match TRBD2. The germline gives CDR1 SGHTA, CDR2 FQGNSA. V lost 2 bases to trimming and J lost 6 bases; unmatched junction nucleotides: 1. The CDR3 sequence is 13 residues long. The CDR3 region is CASSLWTSNEQFF. The CDR3 DNA is TGTGCCAGCAGCTTATGGACTAGCAATGAGCAGTTCTTC.

Many counts were recorded for this clonotype. The V gene is TRBV7-2, the J gene TRBJ1-2; 7 nucleotides agree with TRBD1. Trimming removed 1 base from V and 4 bases from J; junction bases left unmatched: 15. The germline gives CDR1 SGHTA, CDR2 FQGNSA. This CDR3 has 18 residues. As DNA, the CDR3 is TGTGCCAGCAGCTTAGGAGGCGACAGGGCCGCTTCGCCCTATGGCTACACCTTC. It codes for CASSLGGDRAASPYGYTF. Full variable domain (rest looked up from reference TRBV7-2 and TRBJ1-2): GAGVSQSPSNKVTEKGKDVELRCDPISGHTALYWYRQSLGQGLEFLIYFQGNSAPDKSGLPSDRFSAERTGGSVSTLTIQRTQQEDSAVYLCASSLGGDRAASPYGYTFGSGTRLTVV.

The rearrangement links TRBV10-2 to TRBJ2-1; D not certain. V lost 10 bases to trimming and J lost 9 bases, with 22 bases between them. The CDR3 covers 14 residues. Germline CDR1 and CDR2: WSHSY and SAAADI. The CDR3 DNA reads as TGCGCCACGAGCACCATCCCTTTCCGGGTTGAGCAGTTCTTC. Amino acids: CATSTIPFRVEQFF.

The V and J genes are TRBV7-6 and TRBJ2-3; D remains ambiguous. V was clipped by 1 base and J by 5 bases, with 7 bases between them. The CDR3 has 13 residues. CDR1 and CDR2 (germline): SGHVS, FNYEAQ. As DNA, the CDR3 is TGTGCCAGCAGCTTAGTACTAAGAGATACGCAGTATTTT. Its translation is CASSLVLRDTQYF.